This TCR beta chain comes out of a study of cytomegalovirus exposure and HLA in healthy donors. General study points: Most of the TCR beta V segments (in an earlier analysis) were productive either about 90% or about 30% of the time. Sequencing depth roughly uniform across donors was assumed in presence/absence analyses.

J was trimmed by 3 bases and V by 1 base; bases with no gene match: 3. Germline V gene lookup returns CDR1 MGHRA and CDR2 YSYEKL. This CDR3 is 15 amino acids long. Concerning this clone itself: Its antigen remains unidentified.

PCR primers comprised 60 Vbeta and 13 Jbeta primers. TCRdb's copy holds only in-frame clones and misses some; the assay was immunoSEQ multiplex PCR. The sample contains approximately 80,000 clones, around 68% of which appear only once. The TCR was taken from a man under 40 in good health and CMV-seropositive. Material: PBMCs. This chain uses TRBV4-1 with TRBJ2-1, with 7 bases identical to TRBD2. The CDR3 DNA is TGCGCCAGCAGCCAAGGGAGCGGGGTCTACAATGAGCAGTTCTTC. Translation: CASSQGSGVYNEQFF.